This record looks at one T cell receptor beta chain sequence and its context. This entry is derived from a study of T cells after yellow fever vaccination. Using its own MiXCR run on the 5' RACE reads, TCRdb lists one record per CDR3 protein. The profile shows under 50,000 distinct CDR3 sequences, 5.5% to 8% of them singletons. V dropped 9 bases and J dropped 2 bases, with 18 bases sitting between them. This CDR3 comprises 15 residues. Study-wide findings and caveats: For sorted memory subsets on day 0, almost all vaccine-responding clonotypes were undetectable. FACS-sorted repertoires could harbor abundant contaminating bulk-population clonotypes.

The source was PBMCs, either bulk or a sorted T-cell subset (CD4+, CD8+, memory, or dextramer-sorted; not recorded which), collected 45 days after the yellow fever booster vaccination. This TCR derives from a man aged 30 to 39 who received the YFV17D yellow fever vaccine. V gene TRBV12-3 or TRBV12-4 combines with J gene TRBJ2-3; D is unresolved. The CDR3 here is CASRESGTPTDTQYF. CDR3 nucleotide sequence: TGTGCCAGTCGCGAGTCCGGTACCCCCACAGATACGCAGTATTTT.